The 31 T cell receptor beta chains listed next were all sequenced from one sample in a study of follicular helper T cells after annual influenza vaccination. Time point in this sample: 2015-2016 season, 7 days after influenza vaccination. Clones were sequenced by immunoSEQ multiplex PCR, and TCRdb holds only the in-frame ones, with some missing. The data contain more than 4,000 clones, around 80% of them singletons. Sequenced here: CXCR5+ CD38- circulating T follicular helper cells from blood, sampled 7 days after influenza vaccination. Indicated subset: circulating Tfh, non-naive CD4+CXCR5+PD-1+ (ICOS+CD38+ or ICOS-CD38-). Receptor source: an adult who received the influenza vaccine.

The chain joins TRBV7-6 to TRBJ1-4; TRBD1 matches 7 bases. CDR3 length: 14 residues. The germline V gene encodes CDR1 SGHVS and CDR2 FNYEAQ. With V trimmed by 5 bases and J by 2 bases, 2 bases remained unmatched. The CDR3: CASSRDSTNEKLFF. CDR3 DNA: TGTGCCAGCAGCCGGGACAGTACTAATGAAAAACTGTTTTTT.

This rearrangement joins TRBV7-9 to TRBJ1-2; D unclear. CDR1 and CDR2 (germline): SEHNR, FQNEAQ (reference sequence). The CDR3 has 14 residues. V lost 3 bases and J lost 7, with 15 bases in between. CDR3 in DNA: TGTGCCAGCAGCTTCTCTCTCTTTCAAACTGGCTACACCTTC. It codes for CASSFSLFQTGYTF.

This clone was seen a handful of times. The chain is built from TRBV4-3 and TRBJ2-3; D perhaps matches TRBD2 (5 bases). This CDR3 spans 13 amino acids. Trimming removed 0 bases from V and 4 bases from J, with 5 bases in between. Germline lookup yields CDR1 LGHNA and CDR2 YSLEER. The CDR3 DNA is TGCGCCAGCAGCCAAGAACTAGCAGATACGCAGTATTTT. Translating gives CASSQELADTQYF.

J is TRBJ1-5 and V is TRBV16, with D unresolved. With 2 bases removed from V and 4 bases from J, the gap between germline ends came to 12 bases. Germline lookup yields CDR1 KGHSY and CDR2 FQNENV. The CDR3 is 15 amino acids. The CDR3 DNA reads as TGTGCCAGCAGCCAAACGCCCGAGGAGAATCAGCCCCAGCATTTT. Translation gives CASSQTPEENQPQHF. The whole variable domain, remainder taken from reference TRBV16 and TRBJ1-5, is GEEVAQTPKHLVRGEGQKAKLYCAPIKGHSYVFWYQQVLKNEFKFLISFQNENVFDETGMPKERFSAKCLPNSPCSLEIQATKLEDSAVYFCASSQTPEENQPQHFGDGTRLSIL.

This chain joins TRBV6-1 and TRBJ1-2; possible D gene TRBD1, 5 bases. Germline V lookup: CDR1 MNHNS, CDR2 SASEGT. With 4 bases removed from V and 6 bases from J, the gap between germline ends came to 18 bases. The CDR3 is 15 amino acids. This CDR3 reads CASSVRGTRGDGYTF. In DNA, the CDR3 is TGTGCCAGCAGTGTACGAGGGACGCGCGGGGATGGCTACACCTTC.

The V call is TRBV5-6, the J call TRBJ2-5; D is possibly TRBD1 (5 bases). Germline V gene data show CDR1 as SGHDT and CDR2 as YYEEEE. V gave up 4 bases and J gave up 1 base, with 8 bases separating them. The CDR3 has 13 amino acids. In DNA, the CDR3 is TGTGCCAGCAGCCAGGGTCCCCAAGAGACCCAGTACTTC. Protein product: CASSQGPQETQYF.

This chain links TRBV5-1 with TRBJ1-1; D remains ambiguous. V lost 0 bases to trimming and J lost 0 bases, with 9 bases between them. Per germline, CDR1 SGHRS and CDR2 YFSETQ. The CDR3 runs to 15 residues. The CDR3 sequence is CASSLDSHMNTEAFF. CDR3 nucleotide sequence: TGCGCCAGCAGCTTGGACAGCCATATGAACACTGAAGCTTTCTTT.

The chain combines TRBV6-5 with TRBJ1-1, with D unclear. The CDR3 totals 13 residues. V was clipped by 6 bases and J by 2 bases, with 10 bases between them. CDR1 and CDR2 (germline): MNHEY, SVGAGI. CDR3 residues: CASRVQLNTEAFF. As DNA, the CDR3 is TGTGCCAGCAGGGTACAACTAAACACTGAAGCTTTCTTT.

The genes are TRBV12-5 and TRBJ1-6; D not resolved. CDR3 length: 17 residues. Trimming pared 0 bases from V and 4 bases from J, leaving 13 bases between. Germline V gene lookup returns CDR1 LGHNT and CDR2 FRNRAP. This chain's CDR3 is CASGLVAKLRYNSPLHF. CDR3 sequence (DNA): TGTGCTAGTGGTTTGGTGGCGAAACTCCGTTATAATTCACCCCTCCACTTT. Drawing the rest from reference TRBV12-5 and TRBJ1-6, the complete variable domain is DARVTQTPRHKVTEMGQEVTMRCQPILGHNTVFWYRQTMMQGLELLAYFRNRAPLDDSGMPKDRFSAEMPDATLATLKIQPSEPRDSAVYFCASGLVAKLRYNSPLHFGNGTRLTVT.

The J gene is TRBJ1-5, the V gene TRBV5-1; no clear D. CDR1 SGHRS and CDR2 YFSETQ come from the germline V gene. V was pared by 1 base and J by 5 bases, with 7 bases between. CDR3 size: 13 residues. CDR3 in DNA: TGCGCCAGCAGCTTGTCGGCTGATCAGCCCCAGCATTTT. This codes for CASSLSADQPQHF.

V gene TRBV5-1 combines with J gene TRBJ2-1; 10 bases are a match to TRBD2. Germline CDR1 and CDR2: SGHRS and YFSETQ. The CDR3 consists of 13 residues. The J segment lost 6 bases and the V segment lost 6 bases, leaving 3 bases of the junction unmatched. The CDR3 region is CASKIAGGNEQFF. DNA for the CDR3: TGCGCCAGCAAAATAGCGGGGGGCAATGAGCAGTTCTTC.

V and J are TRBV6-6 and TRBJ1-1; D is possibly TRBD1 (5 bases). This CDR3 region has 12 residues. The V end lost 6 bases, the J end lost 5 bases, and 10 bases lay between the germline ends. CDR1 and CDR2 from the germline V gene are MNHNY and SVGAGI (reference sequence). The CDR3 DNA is TGTGCCAGCAGACCGGAGGGGACTGAAGCTTTCTTT. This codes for CASRPEGTEAFF.

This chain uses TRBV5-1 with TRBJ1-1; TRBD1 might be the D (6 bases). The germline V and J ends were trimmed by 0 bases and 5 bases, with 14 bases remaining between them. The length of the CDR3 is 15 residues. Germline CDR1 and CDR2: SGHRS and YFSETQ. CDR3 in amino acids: CASSLGATGPTEAFF. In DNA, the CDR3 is TGCGCCAGCAGCTTGGGAGCTACAGGGCCAACTGAAGCTTTCTTT.

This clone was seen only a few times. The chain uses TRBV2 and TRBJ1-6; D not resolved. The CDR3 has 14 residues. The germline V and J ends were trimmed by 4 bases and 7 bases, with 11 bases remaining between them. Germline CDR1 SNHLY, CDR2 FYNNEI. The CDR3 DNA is TGTGCCAGCAGTGTCCGGGCCCCAAATTCACCCCTCCACTTT. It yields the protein CASSVRAPNSPLHF. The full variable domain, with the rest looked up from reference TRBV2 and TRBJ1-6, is EPEVTQTPSHQVTQMGQEVILRCVPISNHLYFYWYRQILGQKVEFLVSFYNNEISEKSEIFDDQFSVERPDGSNFTLKIRSTKLEDSAMYFCASSVRAPNSPLHFGNGTRLTVT.

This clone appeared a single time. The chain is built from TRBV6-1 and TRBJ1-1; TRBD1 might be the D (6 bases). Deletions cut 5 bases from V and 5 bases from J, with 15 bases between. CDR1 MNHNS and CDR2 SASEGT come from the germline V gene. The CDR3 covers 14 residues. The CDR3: CASSHQGLGTEAFF. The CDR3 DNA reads TGTGCCAGCAGTCATCAGGGGTTGGGGACTGAAGCTTTCTTT.

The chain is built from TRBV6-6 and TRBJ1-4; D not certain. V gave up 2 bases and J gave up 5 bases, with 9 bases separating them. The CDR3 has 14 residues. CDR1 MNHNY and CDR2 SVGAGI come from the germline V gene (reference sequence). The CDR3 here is CASSYGGGNEKLFF. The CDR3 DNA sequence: TGTGCCAGCAGTTACGGCGGCGGAAATGAAAAACTGTTTTTT.

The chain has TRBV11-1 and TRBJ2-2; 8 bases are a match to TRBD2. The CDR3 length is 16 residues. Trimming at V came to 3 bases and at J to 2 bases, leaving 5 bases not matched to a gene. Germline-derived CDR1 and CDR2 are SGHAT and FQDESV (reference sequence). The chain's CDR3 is CASSFSAGVNTGELFF. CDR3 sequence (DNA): TGTGCCAGCAGCTTCTCAGCGGGGGTCAACACCGGGGAGCTGTTTTTT.

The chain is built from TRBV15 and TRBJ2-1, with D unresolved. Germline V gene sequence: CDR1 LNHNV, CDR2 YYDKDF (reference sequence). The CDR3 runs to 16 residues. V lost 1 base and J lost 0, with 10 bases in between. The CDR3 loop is CATSRVLISSYNEQFF. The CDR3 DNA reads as TGTGCCACCAGCAGAGTCCTCATTTCCTCCTACAATGAGCAGTTCTTC.

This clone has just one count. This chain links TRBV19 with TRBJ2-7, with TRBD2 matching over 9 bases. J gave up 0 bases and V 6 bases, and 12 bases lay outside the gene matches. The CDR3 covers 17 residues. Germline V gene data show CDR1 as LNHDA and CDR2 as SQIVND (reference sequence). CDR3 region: CASSRYHRSGSSYEQYF. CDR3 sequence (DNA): TGTGCCAGTAGCCGATATCATCGTAGCGGGAGCTCCTACGAGCAGTACTTC.

The CDR3 loop is CASSRTGIIYEQYF. The CDR3 DNA reads as TGCGCCAGCAGCAGGACAGGGATAATCTACGAGCAGTACTTC. This rearrangement joins TRBV5-1 to TRBJ2-7, with TRBD1 matching 8 bases. With 4 bases clipped from V and 3 bases from J, the junction kept 6 bases outside the gene matches. Germline values: CDR1 SGHRS, CDR2 YFSETQ. This CDR3 spans 14 amino acids. Based on the CDR3 plus reference TRBV5-1 and TRBJ2-7, the full variable domain is KAGVTQTPRYLIKTRGQQVTLSCSPISGHRSVSWYQQTPGQGLQFLFEYFSETQRNKGNFPGRFSGRQFSNSRSEMNVSTLELGDSALYLCASSRTGIIYEQYFGPGTRLTVT.

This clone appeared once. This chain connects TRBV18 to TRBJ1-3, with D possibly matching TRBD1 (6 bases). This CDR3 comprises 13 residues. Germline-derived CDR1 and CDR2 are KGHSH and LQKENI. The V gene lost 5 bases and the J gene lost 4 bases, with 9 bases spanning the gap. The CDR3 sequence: CASSAGAGNTIYF. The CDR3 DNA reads TGTGCCAGCTCAGCAGGGGCCGGAAACACCATATATTTT. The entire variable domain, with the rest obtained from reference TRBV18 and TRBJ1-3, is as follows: NAGVMQNPRHLVRRRGQEARLRCSPMKGHSHVYWYRQLPEEGLKFMVYLQKENIIDESGMPKERFSAEFPKEGPSILRIQQVVRGDSAAYFCASSAGAGNTIYFGEGSWLTVV.

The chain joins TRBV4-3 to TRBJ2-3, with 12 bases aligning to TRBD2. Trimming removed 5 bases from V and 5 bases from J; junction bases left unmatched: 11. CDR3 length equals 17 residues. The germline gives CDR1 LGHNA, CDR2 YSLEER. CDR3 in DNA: TGCGCCAGCAGCGTCCGACTAGCGGGGGTTGTAGGAGATACGCAGTATTTT. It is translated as CASSVRLAGVVGDTQYF.

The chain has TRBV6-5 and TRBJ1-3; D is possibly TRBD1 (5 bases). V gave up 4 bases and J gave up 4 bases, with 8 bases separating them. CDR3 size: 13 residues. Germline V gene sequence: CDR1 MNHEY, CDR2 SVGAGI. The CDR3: CASSWGVGNTIYF. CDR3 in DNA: TGTGCCAGCAGTTGGGGGGTCGGAAACACCATATATTTT.

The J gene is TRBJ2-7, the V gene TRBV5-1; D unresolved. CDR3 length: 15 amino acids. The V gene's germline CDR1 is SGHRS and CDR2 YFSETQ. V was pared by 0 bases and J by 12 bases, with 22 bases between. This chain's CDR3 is CASSLGVGNNIAPYF. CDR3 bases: TGCGCCAGCAGCTTGGGGGTAGGGAACAACATAGCCCCGTACTTC.

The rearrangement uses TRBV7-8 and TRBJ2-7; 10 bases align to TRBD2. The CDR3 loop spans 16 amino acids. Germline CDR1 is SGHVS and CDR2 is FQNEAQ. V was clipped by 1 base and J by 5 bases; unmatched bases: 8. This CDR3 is CASSLGPPSGGNEQYF. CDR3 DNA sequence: TGTGCCAGCAGCTTAGGGCCCCCTAGCGGGGGCAACGAGCAGTACTTC.

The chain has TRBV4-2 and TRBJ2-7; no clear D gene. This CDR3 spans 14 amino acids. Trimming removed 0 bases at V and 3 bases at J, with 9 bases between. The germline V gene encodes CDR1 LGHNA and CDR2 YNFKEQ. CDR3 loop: CASSQDNDFYEQYF. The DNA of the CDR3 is TGTGCCAGCAGCCAAGACAACGACTTCTACGAGCAGTACTTC.

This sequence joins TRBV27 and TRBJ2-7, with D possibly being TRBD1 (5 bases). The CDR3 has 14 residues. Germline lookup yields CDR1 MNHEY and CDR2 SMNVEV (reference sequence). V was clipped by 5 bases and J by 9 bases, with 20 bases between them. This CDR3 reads CASSPGTGPIAQYF. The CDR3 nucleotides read TGTGCCAGCAGTCCGGGCACAGGACCTATCGCGCAGTACTTC.

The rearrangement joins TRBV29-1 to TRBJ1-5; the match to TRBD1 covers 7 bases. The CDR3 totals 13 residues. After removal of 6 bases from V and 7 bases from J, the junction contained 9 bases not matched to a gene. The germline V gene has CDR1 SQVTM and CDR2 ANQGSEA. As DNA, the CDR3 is TGCAGCGTGGCCCCAACAGGGGACCAGCCCCAGCATTTT. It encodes CSVAPTGDQPQHF.

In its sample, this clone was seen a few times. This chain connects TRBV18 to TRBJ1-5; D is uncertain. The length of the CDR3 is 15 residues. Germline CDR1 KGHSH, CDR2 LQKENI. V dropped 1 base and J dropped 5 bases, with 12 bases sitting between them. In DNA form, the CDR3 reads TGTGCCAGCTCACCACAGTACAGTGCTGATCAGCCCCAGCATTTT. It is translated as CASSPQYSADQPQHF.

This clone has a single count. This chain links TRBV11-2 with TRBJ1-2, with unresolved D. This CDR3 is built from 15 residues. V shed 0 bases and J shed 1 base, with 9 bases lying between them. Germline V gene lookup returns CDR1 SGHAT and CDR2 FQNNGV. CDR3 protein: CASSLDGPNNYGYTF. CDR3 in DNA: TGTGCCAGCAGCTTAGATGGTCCGAATAACTATGGCTACACCTTC.

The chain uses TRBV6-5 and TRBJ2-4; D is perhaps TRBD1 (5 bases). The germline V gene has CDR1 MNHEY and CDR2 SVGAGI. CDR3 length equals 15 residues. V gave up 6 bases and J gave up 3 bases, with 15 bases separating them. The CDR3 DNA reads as TGTGCCAGCAGGGCGGACAAACAATTCAAAAACATTCAGTACTTC. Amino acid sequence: CASRADKQFKNIQYF.